The rows below give T cell receptor beta chains drawn from one sample of a study of CD8+ T cells in alopecia areata. TCRdb keeps only in-frame clones here, not all; method: immunoSEQ multiplex PCR. The sample lists roughly 170,000 clones, about 60% seen once, with around an eighth in the top ten. The material was CD8+ T cells sorted from blood, obtained at week 24, from a patient treated with tofacitinib. Receptors originate from a human donor with alopecia areata. Both conserved end residues are part of each CDR3. The D gene is left open where the match is weak. The listing skips clone size in some rows; elsewhere it reads once, few, many or a size class.

j_gene	d_gene	abundance	v_gene	CDR3nt	CDR3aa
TRBJ2-2	-	-	TRBV27	TGTGCCAGCAGTTTCCGTGACAGGCTATCCGGGGAGCTGTTTTTT	CASSFRDRLSGELFF
TRBJ2-2	-	few	TRBV6-5	TGTGCCAGCAGTTACTCCGGTGGGTCCGGGGAGCTGTTTTTT	CASSYSGGSGELFF
TRBJ1-4	-	once	TRBV7-9	TGTGCCAGCAGCCCCGATGGGGAGTCTAATGAAAAACTGTTTTTT	CASSPDGESNEKLFF
TRBJ1-5	-	-	TRBV5-6	TGTGCCAGCAGCTTGGCAGGGGTGGGTCAGCCCCAGCATTTT	CASSLAGVGQPQHF
TRBJ2-7	-	few	TRBV19	TGTGCCAGTAGACGTGGACGGGAGCAGTACTTC	CASRRGREQYF
TRBJ1-3	TRBD1	-	TRBV5-6	TGTGCCAGCAGCTGGGGACAGGGGTTATTTGGAAACACCATATATTTT	CASSWGQGLFGNTIYF
TRBJ2-5	-	-	TRBV30	TGTGCCTGGACGCATGCGGGCGGCCCCAGGGCAGAGACCCAGTACTTC	CAWTHAGGPRAETQYF
TRBJ1-1	-	once	TRBV9	TGTGCCAGCAGCGGGTTGAACACTGAAGCTTTCTTT	CASSGLNTEAFF
TRBJ1-5	-	once	TRBV18	TGTGCCAGCTCAAAGGTCCCGGAAACCTCTCAGCCCCAGCATTTT	CASSKVPETSQPQHF
TRBJ2-2	-	-	TRBV2	TGTGCCAGCATGAGGTGGGGGCGCGTAGCCGGGGAGCTGTTTTTT	CASMRWGRVAGELFF
TRBJ1-4	-	-	TRBV30	TGTGCCTGGAGAAGGGGCGGAGGTGCAGAAAAACTGTTTTTT	CAWRRGGGAEKLFF
TRBJ2-7	-	-	TRBV10-3	TGTGCCATCAGCTTCCGTGAGGACAGCTCCTACGAGCAGTACTTC	CAISFREDSSYEQYF
TRBJ2-2	TRBD1	-	TRBV6-5	TGTGCCAGCAGTTTCAGACAGGGCACCGGGGAGCTGTTTTTT	CASSFRQGTGELFF
TRBJ2-7	-	-	TRBV30	TGTGCCTGGAGTTCGGGGGACCACAACTACGAGCAGTACTTC	CAWSSGDHNYEQYF
TRBJ2-1	-	-	TRBV14	TGTGCCAGCAGCCAAGGTCTTGCGGGGTACAATGAGCAGTTCTTC	CASSQGLAGYNEQFF
TRBJ2-3	-	-	TRBV5-1	TGCGCCAGCAGCTTGGGGGAGGCTATGGCAGATACGCAGTATTTT	CASSLGEAMADTQYF